This is a list of T cell receptor beta chains from one sample in a study of CD8 T cells in ankylosing spondylitis. Each CDR3 protein gets one entry after TCRdb re-called the 5' RACE reads with MiXCR. The repertoire holds some 120,000 distinct CDR3 sequences, with roughly 6.6% as singletons. Sequenced input: blood, either unsorted or a sorted T cell fraction (not recorded which). The origin of the receptors is a male donor with ankylosing spondylitis or in good health (not recorded which). Both conserved end residues are part of each CDR3. D genes are given only for firm matches. The listing skips clone size in some rows; elsewhere it reads once, few, many or a size class.

v_gene,len,j_gene,d_gene,abundance,CDR3nt,CDR3aa
TRBV29-1,14,TRBJ2-3,NA,many,TGCAGCGTTGAGCCGGGAGCTAGCACAGATACGCAGTATTTT,CSVEPGASTDTQYF
TRBV7-9,17,TRBJ2-3,NA,many,TGTGCCAGCAGCGATATTGCCGAAGAGTGGCGGCCAGATACGCAGTATTTT,CASSDIAEEWRPDTQYF
TRBV7-6,15,TRBJ1-5,TRBD1,many,TGTGCCAGCAGCCCGGGACAGGGGGGAAATCAGCCCCAGCATTTT,CASSPGQGGNQPQHF
TRBV20-1,18,TRBJ2-1,NA,many,TGCAGTGCTAGAGAGACACTCCTAATCACCACCTCCTACAATGAGCAGTTCTTC,CSARETLLITTSYNEQFF
TRBV5-5,16,TRBJ1-5,NA,many,TGTGCCAGCAGCTTGCTCTGGGATGGTAGCAATCAGCCCCAGCATTTT,CASSLLWDGSNQPQHF
TRBV18,17,TRBJ1-6,NA,many,TGTGCCAGCTCACCTATCACCGGGAGCTCCTATAATTCACCCCTCCACTTT,CASSPITGSSYNSPLHF
TRBV18,14,TRBJ2-7,NA,many,TGTGCCAGCTCGGGCCAAGGATATCCTTACGAGCAGTACTTC,CASSGQGYPYEQYF
TRBV4-3,17,TRBJ2-6,TRBD2,many,TGCGCCAGCAGCCCTAGCGGGGAAAGCTCTGGGGCCAACGTCCTGACTTTC,CASSPSGESSGANVLTF
TRBV7-3,13,TRBJ1-2,NA,many,TGTGCCAGCAGCTTTAACGACAGATATGGCTACACCTTC,CASSFNDRYGYTF
TRBV10-3,12,TRBJ2-5,NA,many,TGTGCCATCGGGGGAACAGGGGAGACCCAGTACTTC,CAIGGTGETQYF
TRBV7-3,19,TRBJ2-1,TRBD2,many,TGTGCCAGCAGCGGAGCGGGAGGCCTCCCTACGCGCTCCTACAATGAGCAGTTCTTC,CASSGAGGLPTRSYNEQFF
TRBV7-6,17,TRBJ2-2,TRBD2,many,TGTGCCAGCAGCTTAATGGTAGCGGGAGCGAACACCGGGGAGCTGTTTTTT,CASSLMVAGANTGELFF
TRBV5-1,16,TRBJ2-1,TRBD2,many,TGCGCCAGCAGCTTGGAGGGTAGCGGGAGGGACAATGAGCAGTTCTTC,CASSLEGSGRDNEQFF
TRBV20-1,13,TRBJ2-7,NA,many,TGCAGTGCTCGTGACACTCCCCTCGACGAGCAGTACTTC,CSARDTPLDEQYF
TRBV12-3/TRBV12-4,15,TRBJ2-2,NA,many,TGTGCCAGCAGCCCGCTATCCACGAACACCGGGGAGCTGTTTTTT,CASSPLSTNTGELFF
TRBV6-2/TRBV6-3,16,TRBJ1-5,NA,many,TGTGCCAGCAGTTACGAGGTAGGGAGCAGCAATCAGCCCCAGCATTTT,CASSYEVGSSNQPQHF
TRBV20-1,15,TRBJ1-6,NA,many,TGCAGTGCTTCGACAGGCCCTTTTTATAATTCACCCCTCCACTTT,CSASTGPFYNSPLHF
TRBV5-1,15,TRBJ2-7,TRBD1,many,TGCGCCAGCAGCTTGCGGCAGGGGGCCTCCTACGAGCAGTACTTC,CASSLRQGASYEQYF
TRBV7-9,13,TRBJ1-2,NA,NA,TGTGCCAGCAGCTTCCTTCCTCTCTATGGCTACACCTTC,CASSFLPLYGYTF
TRBV12-3/TRBV12-4,13,TRBJ2-7,NA,many,TGTGCCAGCAGTTTGGCCACCGCCTACGAGCAGTACTTC,CASSLATAYEQYF
TRBV19,13,TRBJ2-7,NA,many,TGTGCCAGTAGTAAGGGACTCCTTCGAGAGCAGTACTTC,CASSKGLLREQYF
TRBV9,15,TRBJ2-4,NA,many,TGTGCCAGCAGCCCTCAATCTGCGACCAAAAACATTCAGTACTTC,CASSPQSATKNIQYF
TRBV12-3/TRBV12-4,15,TRBJ2-1,NA,many,TGTGCCAGCAGTAGACAGGTGACCTTGAACAATGAGCAGTTCTTC,CASSRQVTLNNEQFF
TRBV15,16,TRBJ1-5,NA,many,TGTGCCACCAGCCTGGGGGTAGAGCTTAGCAATCAGCCCCAGCATTTT,CATSLGVELSNQPQHF
TRBV20-1,15,TRBJ2-1,NA,many,TGCAGTGCTAGTCCTGAAGCGGACTACTACAATGAGCAGTTCTTC,CSASPEADYYNEQFF
TRBV20-1,18,TRBJ2-5,TRBD2,NA,TGCAGTGCTGAGGCCCCGGGGACTAGCGGGGGGTTTTTCGGGACCCAGTACTTC,CSAEAPGTSGGFFGTQYF
TRBV11-3,14,TRBJ2-3,NA,many,TGTGCCAGCAGCTTAGATCCTAGCACAGATACGCAGTATTTT,CASSLDPSTDTQYF
TRBV30,14,TRBJ1-5,NA,many,TGTGCCTGGAGTGCGGGGGCCGGGAATCAGCCCCAGCATTTT,CAWSAGAGNQPQHF
TRBV10-2,16,TRBJ1-3,NA,many,TGCGCCAGCAGACAGAGACCGGACCTCTCTGGAAACACCATATATTTT,CASRQRPDLSGNTIYF
TRBV4-3,17,TRBJ1-3,NA,many,TGCGCCAGCAGCCAAGATGGGGCCCAGGGGCCCGGAAACACCATATATTTT,CASSQDGAQGPGNTIYF
TRBV7-9,12,TRBJ2-3,NA,many,TGTGCCAGCAGCCCCCCTAGGGATACGCAGTATTTT,CASSPPRDTQYF
TRBV2,14,TRBJ1-1,NA,many,TGTGCCAGCAGTGAAGGAGGGGTTCCCACTGAAGCTTTCTTT,CASSEGGVPTEAFF
TRBV12-3/TRBV12-4,14,TRBJ2-1,TRBD2,many,TGTGCCAGCAGTTTGAGCGGGGGGTCACCCGAGCAGTTCTTC,CASSLSGGSPEQFF
TRBV5-1,17,TRBJ2-2,TRBD1,many,TGCGCCAGCAGCTTCAGGACAGGCTATCAGAACACCGGGGAGCTGTTTTTT,CASSFRTGYQNTGELFF
TRBV7-6,16,TRBJ2-7,TRBD1,many,TGTGCCAGCAGCTTAGTTGCGGACAGGGGGACCTACGAGCAGTACTTC,CASSLVADRGTYEQYF
TRBV19,15,TRBJ2-7,NA,many,TGTGCCAGTAGTATCATTACGGACAGTACCTACGAGCAGTACTTC,CASSIITDSTYEQYF
TRBV7-2,14,TRBJ2-3,NA,many,TGTGCCAGCAGCTTATCCCGCGACACAGATACGCAGTATTTT,CASSLSRDTDTQYF
TRBV5-1,12,TRBJ2-7,NA,few,TGCGCCAGCAGCTCCAGGGGAAACGAGCAGTACTTC,CASSSRGNEQYF
TRBV5-1,17,TRBJ2-1,NA,many,TGCGCCAGCAGCCTTACTGAGTCCAGGGGATTCTACAATGAGCAGTTCTTC,CASSLTESRGFYNEQFF
TRBV7-9,11,TRBJ2-7,NA,many,TGTGCCAGCAGCTTAGAGGCGGAGCAGTACTTC,CASSLEAEQYF
TRBV28,13,TRBJ2-1,TRBD2,many,TGTGCCACAGGACTAGCGGGAAATGATGAGCAGTTCTTC,CATGLAGNDEQFF
TRBV5-1,16,TRBJ2-5,NA,many,TGCGCCAGCAGCCCCGTGACGGGGGCCATTCAAGAGACCCAGTACTTC,CASSPVTGAIQETQYF
TRBV30,12,TRBJ1-2,NA,many,TGTGCCTGGCGTCAGGGCAACTATGGCTACACCTTC,CAWRQGNYGYTF
TRBV6-1,16,TRBJ2-7,NA,many,TGTGCCAGCAATCATCCTTCGGACAGTCTGTCCTACGAGCAGTACTTC,CASNHPSDSLSYEQYF
TRBV9,15,TRBJ2-6,NA,many,TGTGCCAGCAGCCCCGACCTAACTGGGGCCAACGTCCTGACTTTC,CASSPDLTGANVLTF
TRBV20-1,18,TRBJ2-6,NA,NA,TGCAGTGCTAGAGATCGTCAGGGAATCAACTCTGGGGCCAACGTCCTGACTTTC,CSARDRQGINSGANVLTF
TRBV7-9,16,TRBJ1-3,NA,many,TGTGCCAGCAGCCGGGAGTCAGTTAGCTCTGGAAACACCATATATTTT,CASSRESVSSGNTIYF
TRBV7-2,16,TRBJ1-1,NA,many,TGTGCCAGCAGCCCTCACCAGCGGGGAGTAGACACTGAAGCTTTCTTT,CASSPHQRGVDTEAFF
TRBV28,18,TRBJ2-7,TRBD2,many,TGTGCCAGCAGTTCCCCACAGGGTGGCGGCGGGAGGATCTACGAGCAGTACTTC,CASSSPQGGGGRIYEQYF
TRBV28,14,TRBJ1-1,NA,many,TGTGCCAGCAGTTTTCCCTCCGGGTCAGGGACGCCTTTCTTT,CASSFPSGSGTPFF
TRBV7-6,14,TRBJ2-1,TRBD2,many,TGTGCCAGCGGAAGCGGGAGGGCCTTGAATGAGCAGTTCTTC,CASGSGRALNEQFF
TRBV20-1,15,TRBJ2-6,TRBD1,many,TGCAGTGCTGGGGACAGCCGCTCTGGGGCCAACGTCCTGACTTTC,CSAGDSRSGANVLTF
TRBV6-1,14,TRBJ2-2,NA,many,TGTGCCAGCAGTGATGGGGTGAACACCGGGGAGCTGTTTTTT,CASSDGVNTGELFF
TRBV20-1,14,TRBJ2-3,NA,many,TGCAGTGCTCCACAGGGTTCCGGCACAGATACGCAGTATTTT,CSAPQGSGTDTQYF
TRBV20-1,17,TRBJ2-2,TRBD2,few,TGCTGTGCTAGAGATTCCCCAGGGAGCGGGAGAACCGGGGAGCTGTTTTTT,CCARDSPGSGRTGELFF
TRBV6-5,14,TRBJ2-7,NA,many,TGTGCCAGCAGTTACGGCGACGGGTACTACGAGCAGTACTTC,CASSYGDGYYEQYF